This is a list of T cell receptor beta chains from one sample in a study of blood T cell repertoires in COVID-19. Assay used: immunoSEQ multiplex PCR; TCRdb lists only in-frame clones, some missing. The table lists 270,000 or so clones, approximately 81% of them singletons. What was sequenced was peripheral blood. The receptors come from a woman in her sixties or seventies with active or convalescent COVID-19. Both conserved end residues are part of each CDR3. D genes are given only for firm matches. A row's size may be missing; if present it is once, few, many or a size class.

>TRBJ1-2|-|TRBV29-1|TRBD1
TGCAGCGTTGAAACAGGGGGGTATAACTATGGCTACACCTTC
CSVETGGYNYGYTF
>TRBJ1-2|-|TRBV13|TRBD1
TGTGCCAGCAGCTTAACAGGGGCGACTAACTATGGCTACACCTTC
CASSLTGATNYGYTF
>TRBJ1-2|-|TRBV4-1|TRBD1
TGCGCCAGCCGTCGACAGGGGGCTCGTGGTGGCTACACCTTC
CASRRQGARGGYTF
>TRBJ2-5|-|TRBV5-1|TRBD1
TGCGCCAGCAGCTTCGGCCCAGGGGGCGGGGTAGAGACCCAGTACTTC
CASSFGPGGGVETQYF
>TRBJ1-6|-|TRBV7-9|TRBD1
TGTGCCAGCAGCTTGGGACAGGGAGGATCCTATAATTCACCCCTCCACTTT
CASSLGQGGSYNSPLHF
>TRBJ2-7|-|TRBV5-1|-
TGCGCCAGCAGCTTGTTGCAGGGGCGCGGATCCTACGAGCAGTACTTC
CASSLLQGRGSYEQYF
>TRBJ2-5|-|TRBV7-9|TRBD2
TGTGCCAGCAGCCTCCAGCGGGGGAGCCAAGAGACCCAGTACTTC
CASSLQRGSQETQYF
>TRBJ2-3|once|TRBV3-1/TRBV3-2|-
TGTGCCAGCAGCCAAGAGGGGGCCTGGTTCACAGATACGCAGTATTTT
CASSQEGAWFTDTQYF
>TRBJ1-1|few|TRBV11-1|TRBD1
TGTGCCAGCAGTTTTACAGGGGGGAACACTGAAGCTTTCTTT
CASSFTGGNTEAFF
>TRBJ1-2|-|TRBV9|-
TGTGCCAGCAGCTCTGGGGGGCGGGGGCTTTCTCGCTATGGCTACACCTTC
CASSSGGRGLSRYGYTF
>TRBJ2-7|few|TRBV6-6|-
TGTGCCAGCATTCCCCAGGTACCTGGCGAGCAGTACTTC
CASIPQVPGEQYF
>TRBJ2-1|once|TRBV4-3|TRBD2
TGCGCCAGCAGTGCTGGGACTAGCGGGGGGCCGACGGACAATGAGCAGTTCTTC
CASSAGTSGGPTDNEQFF
>TRBJ1-2|-|TRBV6-5|-
TGTGCCAGCAGTTACCAGGGAGGAGGTAACTATGGCTACACCTTC
CASSYQGGGNYGYTF
>TRBJ2-2|-|TRBV3-1/TRBV3-2|TRBD2
TGTGCCAGCAGCCCAGGACTAGCGGGGGGACCCGGGGAGCTGTTTTTT
CASSPGLAGGPGELFF
>TRBJ1-6|-|TRBV10-3|-
TGTGCCATCAGGGGGTCAGACAGCCCACCTAATCCCCTCCACTTT
CAIRGSDSPPNPLHF
>TRBJ1-4|few|TRBV11-1|-
TGTGCCAGCAGCGTATCCGGGACAACTGAAAAACTGTTTTTT
CASSVSGTTEKLFF
>TRBJ1-4|-|TRBV19|TRBD1
TGTGCCAGTAGTTCAAGGACAGGGGTTGCAACTAATGAAAAACTGTTTTTT
CASSSRTGVATNEKLFF
>TRBJ2-7|-|TRBV3-1/TRBV3-2|-
TGTGCCAGCAGCCAAGATACCGGCTCCTACGAGCAGTACTTC
CASSQDTGSYEQYF
>TRBJ1-2|few|TRBV5-4|-
TGTGCCAGCAGCTTGGACGGTGTCTATGGCTACACCTTC
CASSLDGVYGYTF
>TRBJ2-7|-|TRBV19|TRBD1
TGTGCCAGTTCCGGACAGGTGACCTCCTACGAGCAGTACTTC
CASSGQVTSYEQYF
>TRBJ2-5|-|TRBV3-1/TRBV3-2|-
TGTGCCAGCAGCTCTCTGGAGACCCAGTACTTC
CASSSLETQYF
>TRBJ1-1|-|TRBV19|-
TGTGCCAGTAGTATCAAGGAGATGAACACTGAAGCTTTCTTT
CASSIKEMNTEAFF
>TRBJ2-3|-|TRBV9|TRBD1
TGTGCCAGCAGCGTAGACAGGGGGAGCACAGATACGCAGTATTTT
CASSVDRGSTDTQYF